This passage covers 18 T cell receptor beta chains from one sample sequenced in a study of shared clonotypes between healthy human individuals. Sequenced by immunoSEQ multiplex PCR; TCRdb stores in-frame clones only, minus some. This table holds 2 million to 2.5 million clones, approximately 90% found once. The sequenced sample was naive CD4+ T cells from PBMCs. Regarding subset: CD45RA+ positively selected. These receptor sequences come from a man in his late teens or twenties in good health. Some clones in this sample may be carry-over from other donors' samples.

The chain couples TRBV7-2 to TRBJ1-2, with D possibly being TRBD1 (6 bases). Between the trimmed V and J ends, which lost 1 base and 8 bases, there was a span of 17 bases. The CDR3 has 15 amino acids. The V gene's germline CDR1 is SGHTA and CDR2 FQGNSA. CDR3 sequence: CASSLEWGAGRGYTF. CDR3 nucleotide sequence: TGTGCCAGCAGCTTAGAGTGGGGGGCAGGGAGAGGCTACACCTTC.

Concerning this clone itself: The identical CDR3 is also encoded by other nucleotide sequences in the sample. The V gene is TRBV5-1, the J gene TRBJ2-7; no clear D gene. The CDR3 extends over 14 amino acids. Trimming stripped 0 bases from V and 2 bases from J, with 9 bases between. CDR1 is SGHRS, CDR2 YFSETQ, per germline. This CDR3 is CASSLGKSTYEQYF. The CDR3 region has the DNA TGCGCCAGCAGCTTGGGCAAATCCACCTACGAGCAGTACTTC.

The chain carries TRBV7-8 and TRBJ2-7; 7 nucleotides line up with TRBD2. V gave up 1 base and J gave up 2 bases; unmatched junction bases: 14. The germline V gene encodes CDR1 SGHVS and CDR2 FQNEAQ. The length of the CDR3 is 18 residues. Here the CDR3 reads CASSLGTQRAAGPYEQYF. CDR3 DNA: TGTGCCAGCAGCTTAGGCACCCAAAGGGCAGCGGGACCCTACGAGCAGTACTTC.

As concerns this clone: The junction departs from the called germline gene at one end, perhaps through a read error. This chain uses TRBV18 with TRBJ2-1; D ambiguous. The CDR3 loop spans 14 amino acids. Germline CDR1 and CDR2: KGHSH and LQKENI. DNA for the CDR3: TGTGCCAGCTCACCACCGGGCGGCCTCAATCAGCAGTTCTTC. This encodes CASSPPGGLNQQFF.

The J gene is TRBJ1-4, the V gene TRBV5-1, with D possibly TRBD1 on 5 matching bases. V was cut by 4 bases and J by 5 bases, with 12 bases left in between. From germline, CDR1 is SGHRS and CDR2 YFSETQ. This CDR3 is built from 14 residues. The DNA for the CDR3 is TGCGCCAGCAGCCCGAGGGGATGGAATGAAAAACTGTTTTTT. Translating gives CASSPRGWNEKLFF.

The chain joins TRBV11-2 to TRBJ2-2, with 10 nucleotides matching TRBD2. V gave up 2 bases and J gave up 5 bases; unmatched junction bases: 8. The CDR3 covers 17 residues. The germline V gene has CDR1 SGHAT and CDR2 FQNNGV. The CDR3 spells CASSLILAGASTGELFF. The CDR3 DNA reads TGTGCCAGCAGCTTAATCCTAGCGGGAGCTTCTACCGGGGAGCTGTTTTTT.

Details on this clone: This specimen includes other DNA sequences encoding the same CDR3. The rearrangement uses TRBV4-3 and TRBJ2-7, with 8 bases lining up with TRBD2. CDR1 is LGHNA and CDR2 is YSLEER in the germline V gene. The junction had 2 bases not matched to a gene; V was cut back by 1 base and J by 3 bases. CDR3 length: 14 residues. The CDR3 is CASSQVSGSYEQYF. CDR3 in DNA: TGCGCCAGCAGCCAAGTAAGCGGGAGCTACGAGCAGTACTTC.

The gene calls are TRBV6-6 and TRBJ2-7, with D possibly TRBD2 on 5 matching bases. The germline gives CDR1 MNHNY, CDR2 SVGAGI (reference sequence). CDR3 length: 13 amino acids. V was clipped by 2 bases and J by 2 bases, with 7 bases between them. CDR3: CASSYIGAYEQYF. In nucleotides, the CDR3 is TGTGCCAGCAGTTACATCGGGGCCTACGAGCAGTACTTC.

The chain links TRBV2 to TRBJ1-4; D ambiguous. CDR3 size: 14 residues. V lost 5 bases, J lost 2 bases, and 9 bases lay in between. The germline V gene has CDR1 SNHLY and CDR2 FYNNEI. The CDR3 loop reads CASSYGPTNEKLFF. The CDR3 DNA is TGTGCCAGCAGTTACGGGCCGACTAATGAAAAACTGTTTTTT.

The chain employs TRBV5-4 and TRBJ2-1; 8 bases are a match to TRBD2. The CDR3 loop spans 18 amino acids. Trimming at V came to 4 bases and at J to 4 bases, leaving 16 bases not matched to a gene. Per the germline V gene, CDR1 is SGHNT and CDR2 is YYREEE (reference sequence). CDR3: CASSPRGSSGRGYNEQFF. The DNA for the CDR3 is TGTGCCAGCAGCCCCCGGGGGTCTAGCGGGCGAGGGTACAATGAGCAGTTCTTC.

Notes on this clone: A read error may account for a junction end that differs from germline. The chain combines TRBV7-3 with TRBJ2-2, with D perhaps matching TRBD2 (6 bases). Germline CDR1 and CDR2: SGHTA and FQGTGA. The CDR3 contains 15 residues. The CDR3 here is CASTLLVGGPGELFF. The DNA of the CDR3 is TGTGCCAGCACCTTACTGGTGGGGGGTCCCGGGGAGCTGTTTTTT.

The rearrangement joins TRBV29-1 to TRBJ2-3; TRBD2 matches 14 bases. CDR3 length equals 16 residues. Unmatched junction bases numbered 6, after V lost 4 bases and J lost 3 bases. From germline, CDR1 is SQVTM and CDR2 ANQGSEA. The CDR3 nucleotides read TGCAGCGTTGGACTAGCGGGAGGGCGTAGTACAGATACGCAGTATTTT. This encodes CSVGLAGGRSTDTQYF.

V is TRBV2 and J is TRBJ1-1; unclear D gene. V was pared by 0 bases and J by 8 bases, with 10 bases between. The CDR3 loop spans 13 amino acids. The germline CDR1 and CDR2 sequences are SNHLY and FYNNEI. The CDR3 region has the DNA TGTGCCAGCAGTGAAGCAGGTCAGCACGAAGCTTTCTTT. Translation: CASSEAGQHEAFF.

The chain's CDR3 is CASSLTSTSSYEQYF. The CDR3 DNA follows: TGTGCCAGCAGCCTGACTAGCACTTCGTCCTACGAGCAGTACTTC. The chain has TRBV5-4 and TRBJ2-7; TRBD2 matches 7 bases. After removal of 4 bases from V and 1 base from J, the junction contained 8 bases not matched to a gene. Per germline, CDR1 SGHNT and CDR2 YYREEE (reference sequence). The CDR3 runs 15 residues.

Regarding this clone: Additional DNA sequences in this sample encode the identical CDR3. The V and J genes are TRBV7-9 and TRBJ2-3; 7 bases match TRBD2. The CDR3 extends over 15 amino acids. Germline V gives CDR1 SEHNR, CDR2 FQNEAQ (reference sequence). V lost 0 bases and J lost 2; bases outside the gene matches: 2. The CDR3, as DNA: TGTGCCAGCAGCTTAGCGGGAGGGACCACAGATACGCAGTATTTT. It encodes CASSLAGGTTDTQYF.

This chain joins TRBV4-3 and TRBJ1-1; no reliable D call. Germline lookup yields CDR1 LGHNA and CDR2 YSLEER. CDR3 length: 15 amino acids. V lost 0 bases to trimming and J lost 0 bases, with 8 bases between them. The CDR3, as DNA: TGCGCCAGCAGCCAAGAATACCCCATGAACACTGAAGCTTTCTTT. As protein: CASSQEYPMNTEAFF.

The J gene is TRBJ1-4, the V gene TRBV30; the D gene is possibly TRBD1 (6 bases). Per the germline V gene, CDR1 is GTSNPN and CDR2 is SVGIG (reference sequence). CDR3 length: 14 amino acids. The ends were cut back, 2 bases at V and 8 bases at J, with 15 bases in the middle. The CDR3 reads CAWSRVRGGEKLFF. The CDR3 nucleotides read TGTGCCTGGAGTCGGGTCAGGGGAGGCGAAAAACTGTTTTTT.

The rearrangement links TRBV19 to TRBJ2-7; perhaps D is TRBD1 or TRBD2 (7 bases each). CDR3 length equals 16 residues. From germline, CDR1 is LNHDA and CDR2 SQIVND (reference sequence). The germline V and J ends were trimmed by 4 bases and 0 bases, with 16 bases remaining between them. CDR3 in DNA: TGTGCCAGTAGTAAAAACCAGGGGGGGAGCTCCTACGAGCAGTACTTC. As protein: CASSKNQGGSSYEQYF.